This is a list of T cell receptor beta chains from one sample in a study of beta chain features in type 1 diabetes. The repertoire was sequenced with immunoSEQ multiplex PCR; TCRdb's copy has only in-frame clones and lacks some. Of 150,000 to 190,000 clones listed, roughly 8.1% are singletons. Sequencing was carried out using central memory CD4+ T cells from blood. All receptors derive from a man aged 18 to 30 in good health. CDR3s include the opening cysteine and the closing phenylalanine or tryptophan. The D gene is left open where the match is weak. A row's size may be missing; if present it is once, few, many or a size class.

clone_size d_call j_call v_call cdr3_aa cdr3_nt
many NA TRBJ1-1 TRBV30 CAWSPIGRGTEAFF TGTGCCTGGAGTCCAATTGGCCGTGGTACTGAAGCTTTCTTT
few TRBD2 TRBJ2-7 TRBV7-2 CASSEGGLAVYEQYF TGTGCCAGCAGCGAAGGGGGACTAGCGGTCTACGAGCAGTACTTC
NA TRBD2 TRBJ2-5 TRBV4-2 CASSQTGLAGVETQYF TGTGCCAGCAGCCAAACGGGACTAGCGGGGGTGGAGACCCAGTACTTC
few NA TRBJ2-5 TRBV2 CASSEANTQETQYF TGTGCCAGCAGTGAAGCAAACACGCAAGAGACCCAGTACTTC
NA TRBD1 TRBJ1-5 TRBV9 CASSLGTDNQPQHF TGTGCCAGCAGCCTCGGGACAGACAATCAGCCCCAGCATTTT
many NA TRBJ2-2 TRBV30 CAWSMGDFGVGELFF TGTGCCTGGAGTATGGGGGACTTCGGGGTCGGGGAGCTGTTTTTT
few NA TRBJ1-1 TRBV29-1 CSVAVEMNTEAFF TGCAGCGTTGCCGTGGAGATGAACACTGAAGCTTTCTTT
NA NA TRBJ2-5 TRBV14 CASSFSLVGPETQYF TGTGCCAGCAGCTTCAGCTTAGTGGGCCCAGAGACCCAGTACTTC
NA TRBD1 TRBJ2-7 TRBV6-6 CASSSDRGRAQYF TGTGCCAGCAGTTCAGACAGGGGTCGGGCGCAGTACTTC
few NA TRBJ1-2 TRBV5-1 CASSTGREDGYTF TGCGCCAGCAGCACCGGACGGGAGGACGGCTACACCTTC
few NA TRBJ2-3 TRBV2 CASSVVRAGDTQYF TGTGCCAGCAGTGTAGTGAGGGCCGGAGATACGCAGTATTTT
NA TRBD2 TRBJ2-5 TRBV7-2 CASSFSGAKETQYF TGTGCCAGCAGCTTTAGCGGGGCGAAAGAGACCCAGTACTTC
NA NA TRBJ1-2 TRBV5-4 CASSFGAKTLGGYTF TGTGCCAGCAGCTTTGGGGCTAAGACATTGGGTGGCTACACCTTC
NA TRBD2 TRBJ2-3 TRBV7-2 CASSIRGGADTQYF TGTGCCAGCAGCATACGCGGGGGGGCAGATACGCAGTATTTT
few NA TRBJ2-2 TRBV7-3 CASSMAGTGVLFF TGTGCCAGCAGTATGGCGGGGACTGGGGTGCTGTTTTTT
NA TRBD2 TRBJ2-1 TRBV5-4 CASSLSATSGEDEQFF TGTGCCAGCAGCTTGAGTGCGACTAGCGGGGAGGATGAGCAGTTCTTC
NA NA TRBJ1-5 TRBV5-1 CASSLGGSSNQPQHF TGCGCCAGCAGCTTGGGCGGCAGCTCAAATCAGCCCCAGCATTTT
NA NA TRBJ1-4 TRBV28 CASRSQGINEKLFF TGTGCCAGCAGATCGCAGGGGATTAATGAAAAACTGTTTTTT
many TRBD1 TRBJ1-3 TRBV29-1 CSYTTGSRNTIYF TGCAGCTATACGACAGGGTCGAGAAACACCATATATTTT
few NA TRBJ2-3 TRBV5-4 CASSLDRGTDTQYF TGTGCCAGCAGCTTGGATCGGGGAACAGATACGCAGTATTTT
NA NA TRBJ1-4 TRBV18 CASSPPEGGEKLFF TGTGCCAGCTCACCACCGGAGGGGGGGGAAAAACTGTTTTTT
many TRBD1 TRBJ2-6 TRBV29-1 CSVTGQGKSGANVLTF TGCAGCGTTACGGGACAGGGAAAATCTGGGGCCAACGTCCTGACTTTC
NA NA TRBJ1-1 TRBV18 CASSPRGRSTEAFF TGTGCCAGCTCACCGCGTGGTAGAAGCACTGAAGCTTTCTTT
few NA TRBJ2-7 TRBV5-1 CASSLGSVTSYEQYF TGCGCCAGCAGCTTGGGTAGCGTTACGTCCTACGAGCAGTACTTC
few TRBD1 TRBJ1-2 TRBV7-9 CARRDRDYGYTF TGTGCCAGGCGGGACAGGGACTATGGCTACACCTTC
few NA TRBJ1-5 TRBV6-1 CASTNRGREGPQHF TGTGCCAGCACCAATAGAGGCAGGGAAGGGCCCCAGCATTTT
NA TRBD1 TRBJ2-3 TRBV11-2 CASSLYRDRGMDTQYF TGTGCCAGCAGCTTGTACCGGGACAGGGGGATGGATACGCAGTATTTT
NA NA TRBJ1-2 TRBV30 CAWSPGQTGGYTF TGTGCCTGGAGCCCCGGACAGACGGGTGGCTACACCTTC
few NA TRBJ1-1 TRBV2 CASSYRGTLNTEAFF TGTGCCAGCAGTTATCGAGGGACATTGAACACTGAAGCTTTCTTT
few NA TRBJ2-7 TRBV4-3 CASSRGYEQYF TGCGCCAGCAGTCGGGGTTACGAGCAGTACTTC
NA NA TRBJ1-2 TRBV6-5 CASSADIYGYTF TGTGCCAGCAGTGCCGACATCTATGGCTACACCTTC
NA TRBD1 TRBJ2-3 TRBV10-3 CAISRGTGKDTQYF TGTGCCATCAGTCGGGGGACAGGGAAAGATACGCAGTATTTT
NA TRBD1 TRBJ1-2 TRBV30 CAWSVSGGYGYTF TGTGCCTGGAGTGTATCAGGGGGCTATGGCTACACCTTC
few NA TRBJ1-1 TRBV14 CASSPVEDSQEAFF TGTGCCAGCAGCCCAGTCGAAGACAGCCAAGAAGCTTTCTTT
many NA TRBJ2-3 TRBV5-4 CASSLYSHTDTQYF TGTGCCAGCAGCTTGTATAGCCACACAGATACGCAGTATTTT
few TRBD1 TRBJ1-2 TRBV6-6 CASSTDRDYGYTF TGTGCCAGCAGTACGGACAGGGACTATGGCTACACCTTC
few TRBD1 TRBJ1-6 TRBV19 CASSEMGTGASPLHF TGTGCCAGTAGCGAAATGGGGACAGGGGCCTCACCCCTCCACTTT
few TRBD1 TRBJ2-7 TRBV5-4 CASSPGTGFYEQYF TGTGCCAGCAGCCCCGGGACAGGGTTTTACGAGCAGTACTTC
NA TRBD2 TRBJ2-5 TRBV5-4 CASSPTSGQETQYF TGTGCCAGCAGCCCTACTAGCGGACAAGAGACCCAGTACTTC